This TCR beta chain was identified in a study of shared clonotypes between healthy human individuals. Measured with immunoSEQ multiplex PCR; TCRdb has only the in-frame clones, and not every one. Of about 2.3 million clones detected, 85% to 95% appear once; the ten largest clones hold 0.39%. Trimming removed 0 bases from V and 4 bases from J; junction bases left unmatched: 2. The length of the CDR3 is 14 residues. Germline V gene lookup returns CDR1 GTSNPN and CDR2 SVGIG (reference sequence). In the case of this clone: Other DNA sequences in the sample encode the same CDR3.

The TCR was taken from a man younger than 35 in good health. Some clones in this sample may be carry-over from other donors' samples. The sequenced sample was naive CD4+ T cells from PBMCs. The subset was: CD45RA+ positively selected. This chain connects TRBV30 to TRBJ1-4; 7 nucleotides align to TRBD1. The CDR3 spells CAWSVGDSNEKLFF. As DNA, the CDR3 is TGTGCCTGGAGTGTAGGGGACAGTAATGAAAAACTGTTTTTT.